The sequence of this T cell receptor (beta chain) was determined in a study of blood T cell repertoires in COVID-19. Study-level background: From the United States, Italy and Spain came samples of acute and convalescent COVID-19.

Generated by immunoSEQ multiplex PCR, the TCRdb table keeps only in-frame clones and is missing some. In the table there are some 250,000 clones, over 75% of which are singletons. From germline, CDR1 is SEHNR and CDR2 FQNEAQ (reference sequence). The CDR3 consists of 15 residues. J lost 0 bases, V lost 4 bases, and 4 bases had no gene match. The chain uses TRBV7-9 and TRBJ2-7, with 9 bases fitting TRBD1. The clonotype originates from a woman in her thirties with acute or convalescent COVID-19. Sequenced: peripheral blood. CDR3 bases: TGTGCCAGCAGCTCTGTGGGACAGGGCTCCTACGAGCAGTACTTC. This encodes CASSSVGQGSYEQYF.